This T cell receptor beta chain was sequenced in a study of T cells in Graves' hyperthyroidism and ophthalmopathy. Study-wide results and caveats: Blood held most thyroid clonotypes expanded above 0.001 frequency. The model forecast ophthalmopathy, anticipating it by a median approximately 7 months before onset.

There are many counts of this clonotype. Its antigen is not known. There are 15 residues in the CDR3. V lost 6 bases and J lost 7; bases outside the gene matches: 12. CDR1 and CDR2 from the germline V gene are SQVTM and ANQGSEA. RNA transcripts yielded amplified TCR beta CDR3 regions. The HTBI primer set served for first-round RT-PCR of the TCR CDR3. TCRdb fed the multiplex PCR reads into MiXCR, producing one record per CDR3 protein. The data contain about 840,000 distinct CDR3 sequences, 38% of them singletons. Graves' hyperthyroidism is called stable when ophthalmopathy does not progress within 18 months. Exclusion of a patient resulted from uncontrolled infection, other autoimmune disease, pregnancy or lactation.

Input material: blood. The chain carries TRBV29-1 and TRBJ2-2, with 9 bases that match TRBD1. The origin of this receptor is a man between 18 and 35 years old with Graves' hyperthyroidism. The CDR3 DNA follows: TGCAGCGTGGCACGTCGGACAGGGGACGGCGGGGAGCTGTTTTTT. It yields the protein CSVARRTGDGGELFF.